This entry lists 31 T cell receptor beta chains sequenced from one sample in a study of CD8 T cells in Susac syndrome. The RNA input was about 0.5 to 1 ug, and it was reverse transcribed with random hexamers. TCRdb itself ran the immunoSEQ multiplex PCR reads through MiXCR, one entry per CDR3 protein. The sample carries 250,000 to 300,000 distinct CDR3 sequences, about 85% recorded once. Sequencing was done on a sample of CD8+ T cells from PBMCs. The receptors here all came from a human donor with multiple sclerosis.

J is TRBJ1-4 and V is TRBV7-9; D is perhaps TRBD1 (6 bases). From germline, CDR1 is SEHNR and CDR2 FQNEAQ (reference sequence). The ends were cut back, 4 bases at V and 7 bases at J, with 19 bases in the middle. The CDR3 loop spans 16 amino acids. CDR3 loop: CASSSPGNRDGEKLFF. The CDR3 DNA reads TGTGCCAGCAGCTCTCCGGGAAACAGGGATGGTGAAAAACTGTTTTTT.

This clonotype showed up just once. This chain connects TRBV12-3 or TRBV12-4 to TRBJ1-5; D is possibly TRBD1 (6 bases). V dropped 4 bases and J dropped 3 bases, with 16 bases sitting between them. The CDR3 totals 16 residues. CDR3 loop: CASSSGLNRANQPQHF. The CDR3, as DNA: TGTGCCAGCAGTTCCGGCTTGAACAGGGCCAATCAGCCCCAGCATTTT.

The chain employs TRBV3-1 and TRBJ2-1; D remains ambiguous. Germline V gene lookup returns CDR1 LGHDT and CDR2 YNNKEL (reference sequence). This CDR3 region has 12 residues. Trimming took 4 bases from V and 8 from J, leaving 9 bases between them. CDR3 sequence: CASSRPRDEQFF. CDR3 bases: TGTGCCAGCAGCCGACCACGAGATGAGCAGTTCTTC.

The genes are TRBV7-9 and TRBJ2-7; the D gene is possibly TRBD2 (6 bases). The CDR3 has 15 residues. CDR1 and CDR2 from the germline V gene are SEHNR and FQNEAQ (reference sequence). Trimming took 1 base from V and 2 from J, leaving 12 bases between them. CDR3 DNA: TGTGCCAGCAGCTTAGTTTCGGGAGCCACCTACGAGCAGTACTTC. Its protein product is CASSLVSGATYEQYF.

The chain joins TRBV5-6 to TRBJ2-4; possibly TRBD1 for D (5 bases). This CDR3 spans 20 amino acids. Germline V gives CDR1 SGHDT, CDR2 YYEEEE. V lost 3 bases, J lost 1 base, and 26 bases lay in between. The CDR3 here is CASSYTNGHAGLSAKNIQYF. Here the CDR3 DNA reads TGTGCCAGCAGCTACACTAACGGACATGCTGGCCTCTCGGCCAAAAACATTCAGTACTTC.

The DNA for the CDR3 is TGTGCCAGCAGTTACCAGGACAGGCACTACGAGCAGTACTTC. Protein: CASSYQDRHYEQYF. This sequence joins TRBV6-5 and TRBJ2-7; 7 positions match TRBD1. Trimming cost V 2 bases and J 3 bases; bases outside gene matches: 4. Germline V gene data show CDR1 as MNHEY and CDR2 as SVGAGI. CDR3 length equals 14 residues.

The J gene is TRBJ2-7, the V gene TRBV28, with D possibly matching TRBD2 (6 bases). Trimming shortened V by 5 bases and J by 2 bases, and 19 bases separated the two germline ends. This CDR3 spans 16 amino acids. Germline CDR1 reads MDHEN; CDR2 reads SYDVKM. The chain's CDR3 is CASSTPAASVPYEQYF. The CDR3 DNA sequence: TGTGCCAGCAGTACCCCCGCGGCTAGCGTCCCCTACGAGCAGTACTTC.

CDR3 residues: CASSFAGLSTEAFF. The CDR3 DNA reads as TGTGCCAGCAGCTTCGCGGGACTGAGCACTGAAGCTTTCTTT. The chain combines TRBV5-5 with TRBJ1-1, with D possibly matching TRBD1 (5 bases). The germline V gene encodes CDR1 SGHKS and CDR2 YYEKEE (reference sequence). The CDR3 sequence is 14 residues long. Trimming removed 2 bases at V and 4 bases at J, with 12 bases between. Full variable domain (rest looked up from reference TRBV5-5 and TRBJ1-1): DAGVTQSPTHLIKTRGQQVTLRCSPISGHKSVSWYQQVLGQGPQFIFQYYEKEERGRGNFPDRFSARQFPNYSSELNVNALLLGDSALYLCASSFAGLSTEAFFGQGTRLTVV.

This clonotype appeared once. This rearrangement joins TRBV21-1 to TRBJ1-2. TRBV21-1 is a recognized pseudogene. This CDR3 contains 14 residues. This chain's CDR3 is CAGSTGLWYYGYTF. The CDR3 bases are TGTGCCGGCAGCACTGGACTTTGGTACTATGGCTACACCTTC.

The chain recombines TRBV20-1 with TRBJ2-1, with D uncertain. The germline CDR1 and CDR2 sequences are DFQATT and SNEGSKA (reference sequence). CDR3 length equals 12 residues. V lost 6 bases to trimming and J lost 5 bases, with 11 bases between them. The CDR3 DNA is TGCAGTGCACGGGTAGCCGACAATGAGCAGTTCTTC. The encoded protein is CSARVADNEQFF.

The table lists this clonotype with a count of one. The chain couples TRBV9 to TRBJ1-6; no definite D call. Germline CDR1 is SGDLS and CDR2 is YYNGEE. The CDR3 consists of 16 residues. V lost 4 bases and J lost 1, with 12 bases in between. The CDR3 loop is CASSTGRISYNSPLHF. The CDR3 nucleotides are TGTGCCAGCAGCACCGGAAGGATTTCCTATAATTCACCCCTCCACTTT. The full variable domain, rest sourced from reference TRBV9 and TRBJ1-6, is DSGVTQTPKHLITATGQRVTLRCSPRSGDLSVYWYQQSLDQGLQFLIQYYNGEERAKGNILERFSAQQFPDLHSELNLSSLELGDSALYFCASSTGRISYNSPLHFGNGTRLTVT.

The CDR3 sequence is CASSPGQGLAKNIQYF. For the CDR3, the DNA is TGTGCCAGCTCCCCCGGACAGGGGTTGGCCAAAAACATTCAGTACTTC. The V gene is TRBV2, the J gene TRBJ2-4, with TRBD1 matching 9 bases. Losses at the gene ends were 8 bases for V and 1 base for J; bases not matched to a gene: 9. The CDR3 is 16 residues long. Germline V gene data show CDR1 as SNHLY and CDR2 as FYNNEI.

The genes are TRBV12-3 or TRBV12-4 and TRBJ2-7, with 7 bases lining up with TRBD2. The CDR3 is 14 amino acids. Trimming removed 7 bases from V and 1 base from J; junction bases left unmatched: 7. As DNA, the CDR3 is TGTGCCAGCACCTTCGGGACTATATCCTACGAGCAGTACTTC. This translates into CASTFGTISYEQYF.

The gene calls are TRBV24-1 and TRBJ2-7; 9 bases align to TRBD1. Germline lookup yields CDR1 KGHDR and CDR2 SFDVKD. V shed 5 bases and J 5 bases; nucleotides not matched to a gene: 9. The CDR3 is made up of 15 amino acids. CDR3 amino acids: CATSGPGTGRDEQYF. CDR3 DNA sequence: TGTGCCACCAGTGGTCCCGGGACAGGGAGGGACGAGCAGTACTTC.

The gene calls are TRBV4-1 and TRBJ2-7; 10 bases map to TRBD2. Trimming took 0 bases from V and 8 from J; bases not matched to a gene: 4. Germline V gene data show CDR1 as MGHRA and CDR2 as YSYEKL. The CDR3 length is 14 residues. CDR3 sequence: CASSQEITSGKQYF. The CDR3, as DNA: TGCGCCAGCAGCCAAGAGATAACTAGCGGGAAGCAGTACTTC.

The CDR3 reads CASSFRDLPYEQYF. DNA for the CDR3: TGTGCCAGCAGCTTCCGGGACTTACCCTACGAGCAGTACTTC. The rearrangement uses TRBV7-9 and TRBJ2-7, with TRBD2 as a possible D gene (6 bases). In germline, CDR1 is SEHNR, CDR2 FQNEAQ (reference sequence). Trimming removed 3 bases from V and 2 bases from J, with 11 bases in between. This CDR3 is built from 14 residues.

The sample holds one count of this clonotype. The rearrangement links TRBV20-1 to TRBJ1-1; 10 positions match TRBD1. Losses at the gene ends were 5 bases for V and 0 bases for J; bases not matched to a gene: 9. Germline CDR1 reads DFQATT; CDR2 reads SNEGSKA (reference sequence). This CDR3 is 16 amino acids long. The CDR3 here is CSAAEPGQGMNTEAFF. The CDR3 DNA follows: TGCAGTGCTGCAGAGCCGGGACAGGGGATGAACACTGAAGCTTTCTTT.

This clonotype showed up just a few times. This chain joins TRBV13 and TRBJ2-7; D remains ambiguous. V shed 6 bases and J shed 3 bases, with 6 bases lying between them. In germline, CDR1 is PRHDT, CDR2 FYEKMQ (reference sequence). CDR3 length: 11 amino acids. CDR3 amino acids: CASSPYYEQYF. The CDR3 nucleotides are TGTGCCAGCAGTCCCTACTACGAGCAGTACTTC.

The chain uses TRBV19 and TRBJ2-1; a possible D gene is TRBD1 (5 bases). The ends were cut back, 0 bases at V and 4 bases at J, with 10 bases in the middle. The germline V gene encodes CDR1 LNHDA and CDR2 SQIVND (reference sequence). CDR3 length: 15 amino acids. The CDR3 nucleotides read TGTGCCAGTAGTATAGATACGGACATATACAATGAGCAGTTCTTC. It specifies CASSIDTDIYNEQFF.

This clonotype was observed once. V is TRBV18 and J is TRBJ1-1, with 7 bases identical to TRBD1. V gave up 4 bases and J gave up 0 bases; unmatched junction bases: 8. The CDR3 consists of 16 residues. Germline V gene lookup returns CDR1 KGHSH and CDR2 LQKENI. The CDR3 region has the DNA TGTGCCAGCTCACTCAGGGCAGGGGGGTTGAACACTGAAGCTTTCTTT. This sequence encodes CASSLRAGGLNTEAFF.

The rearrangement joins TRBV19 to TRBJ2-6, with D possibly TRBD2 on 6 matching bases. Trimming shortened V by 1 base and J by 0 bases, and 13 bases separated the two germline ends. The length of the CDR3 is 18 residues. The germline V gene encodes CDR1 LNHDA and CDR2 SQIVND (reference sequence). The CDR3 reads CASSIGQEGLSGANVLTF. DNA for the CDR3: TGTGCCAGTAGTATAGGTCAGGAGGGCCTCTCTGGGGCCAACGTCCTGACTTTC.

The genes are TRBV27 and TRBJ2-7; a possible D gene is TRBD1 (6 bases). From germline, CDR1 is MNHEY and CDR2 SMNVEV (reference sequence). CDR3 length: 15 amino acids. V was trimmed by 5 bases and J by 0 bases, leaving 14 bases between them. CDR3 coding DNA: TGTGCCAGCAGTCCCCGTGGACAGCTCTCCTACGAGCAGTACTTC. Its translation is CASSPRGQLSYEQYF.

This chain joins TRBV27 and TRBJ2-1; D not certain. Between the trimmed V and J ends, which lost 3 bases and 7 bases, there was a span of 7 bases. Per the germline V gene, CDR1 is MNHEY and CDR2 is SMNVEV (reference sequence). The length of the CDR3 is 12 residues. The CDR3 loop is CASSFSANEQFF. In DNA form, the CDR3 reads TGTGCCAGCAGTTTTAGTGCAAATGAGCAGTTCTTC.

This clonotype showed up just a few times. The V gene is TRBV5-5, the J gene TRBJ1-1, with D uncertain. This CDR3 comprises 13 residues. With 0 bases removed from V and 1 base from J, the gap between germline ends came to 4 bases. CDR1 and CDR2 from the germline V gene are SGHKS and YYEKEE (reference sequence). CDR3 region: CASSLGKNTEAFF. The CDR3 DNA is TGTGCCAGCAGCTTGGGGAAGAACACTGAAGCTTTCTTT. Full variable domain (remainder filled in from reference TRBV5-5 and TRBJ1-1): DAGVTQSPTHLIKTRGQQVTLRCSPISGHKSVSWYQQVLGQGPQFIFQYYEKEERGRGNFPDRFSARQFPNYSSELNVNALLLGDSALYLCASSLGKNTEAFFGQGTRLTVV.

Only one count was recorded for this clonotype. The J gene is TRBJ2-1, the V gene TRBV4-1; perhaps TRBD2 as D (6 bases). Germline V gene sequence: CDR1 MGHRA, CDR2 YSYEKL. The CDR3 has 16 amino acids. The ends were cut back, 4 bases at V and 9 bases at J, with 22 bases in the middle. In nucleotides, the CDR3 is TGCGCCAGCAGCCTGCTGGTGGGGGACTCTTGGGGTGAGCAGTTCTTC. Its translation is CASSLLVGDSWGEQFF.

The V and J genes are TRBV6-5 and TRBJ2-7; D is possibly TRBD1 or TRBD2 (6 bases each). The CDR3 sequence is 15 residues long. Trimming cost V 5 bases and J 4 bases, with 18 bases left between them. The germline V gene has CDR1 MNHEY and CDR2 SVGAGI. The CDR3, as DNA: TGTGCCAGCAGTCCCCAGGAGGGGGTCCAATACGAGCAGTACTTC. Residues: CASSPQEGVQYEQYF.

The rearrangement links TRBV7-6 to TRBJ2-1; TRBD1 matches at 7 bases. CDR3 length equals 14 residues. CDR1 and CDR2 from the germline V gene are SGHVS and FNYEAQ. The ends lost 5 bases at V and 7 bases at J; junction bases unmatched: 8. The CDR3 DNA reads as TGTGCCAGCAGCCCCGGGACAGTAAGTAATGAGCAGTTCTTC. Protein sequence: CASSPGTVSNEQFF.

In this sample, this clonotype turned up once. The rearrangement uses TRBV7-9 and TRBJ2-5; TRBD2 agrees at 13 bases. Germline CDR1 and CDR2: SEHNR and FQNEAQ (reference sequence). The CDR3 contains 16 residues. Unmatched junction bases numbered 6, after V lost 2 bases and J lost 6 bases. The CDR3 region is CASSLRTSGSLKTQYF. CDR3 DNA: TGTGCCAGCAGCTTAAGGACTAGCGGGAGTTTGAAGACCCAGTACTTC.

CDR3 DNA sequence: TGTGCCAGCAGTTTCTCTCGACAGGGGAACACCGGGGAGCTGTTTTTT. It specifies CASSFSRQGNTGELFF. The chain combines TRBV6-5 with TRBJ2-2; 7 bases match TRBD1. J was trimmed by 1 base and V by 4 bases; bases with no gene match: 6. Germline CDR1 MNHEY, CDR2 SVGAGI. The CDR3 consists of 16 residues.

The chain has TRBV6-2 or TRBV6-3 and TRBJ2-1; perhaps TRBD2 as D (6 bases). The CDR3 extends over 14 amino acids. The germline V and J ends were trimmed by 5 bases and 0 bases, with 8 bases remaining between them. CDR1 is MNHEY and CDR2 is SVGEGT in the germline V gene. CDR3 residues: CASSETSSYNEQFF. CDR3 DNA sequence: TGTGCCAGCAGTGAGACTAGCTCCTACAATGAGCAGTTCTTC.

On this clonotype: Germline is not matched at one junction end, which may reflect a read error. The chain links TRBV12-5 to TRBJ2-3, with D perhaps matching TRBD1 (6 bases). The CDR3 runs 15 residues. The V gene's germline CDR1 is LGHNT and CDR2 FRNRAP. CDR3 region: CAGGLWQGSTDTQYF. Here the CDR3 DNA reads TGTGCTGGTGGTTTGTGGCAGGGGAGCACAGATACGCAGTATTTT.